This T cell receptor (beta chain) is from a study of cytomegalovirus exposure and HLA in healthy donors. Looked up from germline, CDR1 is SGHTA and CDR2 is FQGNSA. The CDR3 contains 18 residues. The V end was cut by 3 bases, the J end by 4 bases, with 24 bases between. Libraries were prepared by immunoSEQ multiplex PCR; TCRdb keeps only in-frame clonotypes and omits some of them. The sample lists about 160,000 clones; approximately 84% were seen once. V and J are TRBV7-2 and TRBJ1-1; tentatively, D is TRBD1 (6 bases). This clonotype originated in a young man in good health and CMV-seropositive. The sequenced material came from PBMCs. CDR3 amino acids: CASSLVWLGAESVTEAFF. The CDR3 DNA follows: TGTGCCAGCAGCTTGGTCTGGTTGGGGGCAGAAAGTGTCACTGAAGCTTTCTTT.